This T cell receptor (beta chain) was retrieved from a study of T cells after posttransplantation cyclophosphamide. Study conclusions and caveats: Recipient CMV seropositivity and CMV reactivation strongly tracked TRB clonality. Skin or GI-infiltrating T cells shared few TRB sequences with blood. Donor-recipient repertoire similarity was low at 1-2 months, rising over year one.

This clone was observed once. Its antigen remains unknown. Methotrexate plus calcineurin inhibitor accompanied controls' myeloablative marrow transplants; sampling was 1 year later. From germline, CDR1 is SNHLY and CDR2 FYNNEI. Trimming removed 3 bases at V and 6 bases at J, with 15 bases between. There are 14 residues in the CDR3. Sequenced by immunoSEQ multiplex PCR; TCRdb stores in-frame clones only, minus some. Of more than 8,000 clones in the sample, 89% were seen once. The rearrangement links TRBV2 to TRBJ2-7, with D maybe TRBD2 (6 bases). This specimen was PBMCs, taken just over 440 days after allogeneic stem cell transplant with calcineurin inhibitor and methotrexate. The receptor was derived from a male patient aged 45-60 years who received an allogeneic stem cell transplant from an unrelated donor, was CMV-positive, and had chronic GVHD only. These T cells may partly come from the graft donor. This chain's CDR3 is CASSDLGTDLEQYF. The CDR3 nucleotides are TGTGCCAGCAGTGATCTAGGGACTGATCTCGAGCAGTACTTC.